The entry that follows covers one T cell receptor (beta chain) sequence. The antigen remains undetermined. Measured with immunoSEQ multiplex PCR; TCRdb has only the in-frame clones, and not every one. The sample gives about 2.5 million clones, under 95% of which show up once; 0.37% is in the top ten. Germline V gives CDR1 SQVTM, CDR2 ANQGSEA. This CDR3 comprises 14 residues. Trimming stripped 6 bases from V and 2 bases from J, with 17 bases between. These data originate in a study of shared clonotypes between healthy human individuals. Notes on the study in general: Represented genetic and exposure-history diversity was restricted by having few donors.

The gene calls are TRBV29-1 and TRBJ2-7; perhaps TRBD1 as D (8 bases). This receptor was obtained from a man aged 18 to 30 in good health. Some clones in this sample may be carry-over from other donors' samples. Sequenced sample: naive CD4+ T cells from PBMCs. The subset here: CD45RA+ positively selected. The CDR3 region is CSVAQGGQTYEQYF. The CDR3 DNA is TGCAGCGTCGCACAGGGGGGGCAGACCTACGAGCAGTACTTC.